Listed below are T cell receptor beta chains from one sample, sequenced in a study of vaccination and CD4 T cells after COVID-19. These receptors lack a known antigen. TCRdb itself ran the PCR reads through MiXCR, one entry per CDR3 protein. Among more than 4,000 distinct CDR3 sequences, around 43% were seen once, and the ten largest hold roughly two fifths. The sequenced material came from CD4+ T cells from blood, cultured in vitro. The origin of the receptors is a human donor in good health. The CDR3 runs from the conserved cysteine through the conserved F or W. A D gene is named only where the DNA matches it firmly. The size of a clone is reported for some rows only, either as once, few or many, or as a class for expanded clones.

j_call	d_call	v_call	clone_size	cdr3_nt	cdr3_aa
TRBJ1-2	TRBD1	TRBV6-5	NA	TGTGCCAGCAGTTGGACAGGGGGGGTTGACACCTTC	CASSWTGGVDTF
TRBJ1-5	NA	TRBV23-1	few	TGCGCCAGCAACCTGGGAACCCAGCATTTT	CASNLGTQHF
TRBJ1-1	NA	TRBV6-1	NA	TGTGCCAGCAGTGAAGAGTGGGGAGACAAAAAAGCTTTCTTT	CASSEEWGDKKAFF
TRBJ2-3	NA	TRBV19	NA	TGTGCCAGTAGTATACGCAGGGCCGGCACAGATACGCAGTATTTT	CASSIRRAGTDTQYF
TRBJ1-3	NA	TRBV7-8	NA	TGTGCCAGCAGCTTAGTGGGATTTGGAAACACCATATATTTT	CASSLVGFGNTIYF
TRBJ2-7	NA	TRBV30	NA	TGTGCCTGGGGCAGCTACGAGCAGTACTTC	CAWGSYEQYF
TRBJ2-5	NA	TRBV18	NA	TGTGCCAGCTCTCCCCTGAAAGGTCCAGAGACCCAGTACTTC	CASSPLKGPETQYF
TRBJ1-5	NA	TRBV2	medium-sized	TGTGCCAGCAGCATGGACAATCAGCCCCAGCATTTT	CASSMDNQPQHF
TRBJ1-2	TRBD1	TRBV7-9	NA	TGTGCCAGCAGCAACTCGGGACAGGGGAAAGGCTACACCTTC	CASSNSGQGKGYTF
TRBJ1-1	TRBD1	TRBV7-6	NA	TGTGCCAGCAGCCAGACAGGGTATGAAGCTTTCTTT	CASSQTGYEAFF
TRBJ1-2	NA	TRBV7-2	NA	TGTGCCAGCAGCACAGGGAACTATGGCTACACCTTC	CASSTGNYGYTF
TRBJ1-1	NA	TRBV5-1	NA	TGCGCCAGCAGCTTGGAGAGTCCCACTGAAGCTTTCTTT	CASSLESPTEAFF
TRBJ2-5	NA	TRBV6-1	NA	TGTGCCAGCCAAGCAATAGATGGGGCGGAGACCCAGTACTTC	CASQAIDGAETQYF
TRBJ1-5	NA	TRBV12-3/TRBV12-4	NA	TGTGCCAGCACTGGTGGGGGGAATCAGCCCCAGCATTTT	CASTGGGNQPQHF
TRBJ1-1	NA	TRBV20-1	few	TGCAGTGCTAGAGACGGCGGAATGGCTCGAGGTCCCATGAACACTGAAGCTTTCTTT	CSARDGGMARGPMNTEAFF
TRBJ1-5	NA	TRBV6-1	NA	TGTGCCAGCAGTAGTCGACAGAATCAGCCCCAGCATTTT	CASSSRQNQPQHF
TRBJ1-1	NA	TRBV6-5	few	TGTGCCAGCAGTTACTCTGGCCTCTCGGGCACTGAAGCTTTCTTT	CASSYSGLSGTEAFF